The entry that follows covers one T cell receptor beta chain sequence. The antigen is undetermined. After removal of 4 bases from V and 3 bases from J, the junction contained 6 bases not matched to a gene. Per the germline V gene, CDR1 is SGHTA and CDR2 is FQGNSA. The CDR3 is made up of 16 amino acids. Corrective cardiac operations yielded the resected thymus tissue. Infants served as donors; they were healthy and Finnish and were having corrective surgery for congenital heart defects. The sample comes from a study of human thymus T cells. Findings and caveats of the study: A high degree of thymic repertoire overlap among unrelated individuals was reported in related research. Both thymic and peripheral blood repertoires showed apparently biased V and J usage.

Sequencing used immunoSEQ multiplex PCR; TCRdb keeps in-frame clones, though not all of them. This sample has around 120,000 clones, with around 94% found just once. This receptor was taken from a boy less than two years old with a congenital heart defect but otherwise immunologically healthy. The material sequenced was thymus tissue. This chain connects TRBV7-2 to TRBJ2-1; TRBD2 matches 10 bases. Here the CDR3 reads CASSSYSGGRYNEQFF. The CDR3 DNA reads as TGTGCCAGCAGCTCCTATAGCGGGGGGCGCTACAATGAGCAGTTCTTC.